This section outlines one T cell receptor (beta chain) sequence together with its context. The antigen remains unidentified. The treatment was: approximately 10-day PBMC culture with coronavirus spike peptide pools or control peptides (ViraFEST assay). From the unexposed donor, CD4+ T cells were collected ahead of the COVID-19 pandemic (2011-2018). The sample originates from a study of vaccination and CD4 T cells after COVID-19. Trimming stripped 5 bases from V and 1 base from J, with 17 bases between. The length of the CDR3 is 17 residues. The germline gives CDR1 SGHAT, CDR2 FQNNGV. Once obtained from cultured CD4+ T cells, the DNA was sequenced using the Oncomine TCR Beta short-read assay. Via MiXCR, TCRdb re-called the PCR reads, giving one row per CDR3 protein. The sample shows a few thousand distinct CDR3 sequences, approximately 64% of them seen only once.

The rearrangement links TRBV11-2 to TRBJ2-2; maybe TRBD1 (6 bases). The sample was CD4+ T cells from blood, cultured in vitro. The TCR was taken from a human donor in good health. CDR3 loop: CASSPLWDTRNTGELFF. The CDR3 region has the DNA TGTGCCAGCAGCCCCCTTTGGGACACCAGGAACACCGGGGAGCTGTTTTTT.